The next 29 T cell receptor beta chains were all read from a single sample in a study of neoadjuvant nivolumab and ipilimumab in lung cancer. Libraries were prepared by immunoSEQ multiplex PCR; TCRdb keeps only in-frame clonotypes and omits some of them. The top ten clones hold 15% to 20% of a sample with about 27,000 clones, about three quarters of them seen once. The sequenced sample was tumor tissue, obtained after neoadjuvant nivolumab, alone or with ipilimumab, at or shortly before surgery. Receptor source: an adult with non-small cell lung cancer.

The chain links TRBV18 to TRBJ1-2; possible D gene TRBD1, 5 bases. V was cut by 6 bases and J by 3 bases, with 14 bases left in between. Germline V gene sequence: CDR1 KGHSH, CDR2 LQKENI. The length of the CDR3 is 14 residues. The CDR3 is CASSSRGTDYGYTF. CDR3 sequence (DNA): TGTGCCAGCTCGTCGCGCGGGACGGACTATGGCTACACCTTC.

The chain has TRBV6-5 and TRBJ2-7, with 8 nucleotides matching TRBD1. The germline V gene encodes CDR1 MNHEY and CDR2 SVGAGI. The J segment lost 6 bases and the V segment lost 7 bases, leaving 8 bases of the junction unmatched. The CDR3 consists of 13 residues. The CDR3 sequence: CASTPATGGEQYF. The CDR3, as DNA: TGTGCCAGCACCCCAGCAACAGGGGGCGAGCAGTACTTC.

The J gene is TRBJ1-2, the V gene TRBV6-6, with D unresolved. Trimming took off 0 bases at V and 5 bases at J, with 13 bases between the two ends. Germline V gives CDR1 MNHNY, CDR2 SVGAGI (reference sequence). There are 15 residues in the CDR3. CDR3 DNA: TGTGCCAGCAGTTACTCTACGGGGTTAGAATATGGCTACACCTTC. Protein sequence: CASSYSTGLEYGYTF.

This chain uses TRBV10-3 with TRBJ1-1, with D unresolved. The germline gives CDR1 ENHRY, CDR2 SYGVKD. The CDR3 extends over 13 amino acids. Trimming took 3 bases from V and 3 from J, leaving 8 bases between them. CDR3 sequence reads: CAISELPDTEAFF. CDR3 in DNA: TGTGCCATCAGTGAACTGCCCGACACTGAAGCTTTCTTT.

The V and J genes are TRBV25-1 and TRBJ2-7; 10 bases map to TRBD1. The CDR3 totals 13 residues. V shed 3 bases, J shed 9 bases, and the junction held 5 bases outside the gene matches. Germline values: CDR1 MGHDK, CDR2 SYGVNS. The CDR3 sequence is CASSDRDRGGQYF. CDR3 bases: TGTGCCAGCAGTGACCGGGACAGGGGAGGGCAGTACTTC.

As for this clone: The junction differs from germline at one of its ends, possibly a read error. The chain has TRBV6-4 and TRBJ2-2; possible D gene TRBD2, 6 bases. Germline CDR1 MRHNA, CDR2 SNTAGT. The CDR3 runs 14 residues. CDR3 sequence reads: CASSAAGNTRELFF. The CDR3 DNA is TGTGCCAGCAGTGCGGCGGGGAACACCAGGGAGCTGTTTTTT.

For this clone: The sample holds other DNA sequences that translate to the same CDR3. The rearrangement links TRBV5-1 to TRBJ1-2; D unclear. The CDR3 has 14 amino acids. The V end was cut by 2 bases, the J end by 2 bases, with 10 bases between. Germline-derived CDR1 and CDR2 are SGHRS and YFSETQ. CDR3 DNA: TGCGCCAGCAGCTTAGAATCACCAAACTATGGCTACACCTTC. Translated, it gives CASSLESPNYGYTF.

This chain links TRBV5-6 with TRBJ2-1, with 11 bases fitting TRBD2. The V and J ends lost 6 bases and 4 bases, in that order; junction bases with no gene match: 3. The germline V gene has CDR1 SGHDT and CDR2 YYEEEE. The length of the CDR3 is 14 residues. CDR3 sequence (DNA): TGTGCCAGCACTGGGACTAGCGGATACAATGAGCAGTTCTTC. Residues: CASTGTSGYNEQFF.

This sequence joins TRBV5-6 and TRBJ2-1, with unresolved D. This CDR3 comprises 13 residues. V was clipped by 2 bases and J by 3 bases, with 6 bases between them. Per germline, CDR1 SGHDT and CDR2 YYEEEE. CDR3 amino acids: CASSFGIYNEQFF. The CDR3 nucleotides read TGTGCCAGCAGCTTTGGGATCTACAATGAGCAGTTCTTC.

This clone has only one observation. V and J are TRBV4-1 and TRBJ1-2; perhaps TRBD1 as D (6 bases). CDR3 length: 14 residues. Trimming cost V 1 base and J 2 bases, with 8 bases left between them. Germline V gene lookup returns CDR1 MGHRA and CDR2 YSYEKL. The CDR3 region is CASSQVQGNYGYTF. CDR3 coding DNA: TGCGCCAGCAGCCAAGTACAGGGAAACTATGGCTACACCTTC.

The V call is TRBV9, the J call TRBJ1-1, with 7 bases aligning to TRBD1. The length of the CDR3 is 15 residues. The trim removed 4 bases at V and 7 bases at J, leaving 13 bases unmatched. Germline CDR1 SGDLS, CDR2 YYNGEE. The CDR3, as DNA: TGTGCCAGCAGCCCCCGGACAGGATTCGGCGGTGAAGCTTTCTTT. This gives the protein CASSPRTGFGGEAFF.

The rearrangement links TRBV30 to TRBJ2-5, with 12 positions matching TRBD2. CDR1 is GTSNPN and CDR2 is SVGIG in the germline V gene (reference sequence). The V gene end was trimmed by 2 bases and the J gene end by 5 bases; junction bases not matched to a gene: 3. The CDR3 has 14 amino acids. This CDR3 reads CAWSPTSGGETQYF. The DNA of the CDR3 is TGTGCCTGGAGTCCCACTAGCGGGGGGGAGACCCAGTACTTC.

This chain links TRBV6-5 with TRBJ1-2, with TRBD1 matching 7 bases. The CDR3 loop spans 15 amino acids. V lost 5 bases, J lost 7 bases, and 13 bases stayed unmatched. The germline CDR1 and CDR2 sequences are MNHEY and SVGAGI. CDR3 in DNA: TGTGCCAGCAGTGCAAAAACAGGGGTGGCTACTGGCTACACCTTC. Amino acids: CASSAKTGVATGYTF.

V is TRBV5-1 and J is TRBJ1-2; D is ambiguous. This CDR3 has 14 residues. The germline V and J ends were trimmed by 0 bases and 8 bases, with 14 bases remaining between them. Germline values: CDR1 SGHRS, CDR2 YFSETQ. CDR3 in amino acids: CASSLDGRPQGYTF. CDR3 DNA sequence: TGCGCCAGCAGCTTGGATGGCAGGCCACAGGGCTACACCTTC.

The chain has TRBV6-1 and TRBJ1-2; the D is unclear. The germline V gene has CDR1 MNHNS and CDR2 SASEGT. Trimming left V 7 bases short and J 0 bases short, with 15 bases between. The length of the CDR3 is 15 residues. Here the CDR3 DNA reads TGTGCCAGCATGAGTCGGGCGGCTGCTAACTATGGCTACACCTTC. This sequence encodes CASMSRAAANYGYTF.

The chain recombines TRBV5-1 with TRBJ2-5, with 13 bases identical to TRBD2. Germline V gene lookup returns CDR1 SGHRS and CDR2 YFSETQ. The length of the CDR3 is 14 residues. With 5 bases clipped from V and 2 bases from J, the junction kept 0 bases outside the gene matches. CDR3 residues: CASRLAGGQETQYF. In DNA form, the CDR3 reads TGCGCCAGCAGACTAGCGGGGGGGCAAGAGACCCAGTACTTC.

The chain links TRBV5-1 to TRBJ1-2, with TRBD1 matching over 9 bases. J lost 4 bases, V lost 0 bases, and 4 bases had no gene match. The CDR3 consists of 15 residues. Per germline, CDR1 SGHRS and CDR2 YFSETQ. In DNA, the CDR3 is TGCGCCAGCAGCTTGGTTCCGGACAGGGGCTATGGCTACACCTTC. Translating it yields CASSLVPDRGYGYTF.

V and J are TRBV10-3 and TRBJ2-7; tentatively, D is TRBD1 (6 bases). CDR1 is ENHRY and CDR2 is SYGVKD in the germline V gene. Trimming took off 0 bases at V and 6 bases at J, with 15 bases between the two ends. The length of the CDR3 is 15 residues. CDR3 sequence reads: CAISESQQGKTEQYF. In nucleotides, the CDR3 is TGTGCCATCAGTGAGTCACAACAGGGTAAAACCGAGCAGTACTTC.

The gene calls are TRBV2 and TRBJ1-2; possibly TRBD1 for D (5 bases). Trimming left V 7 bases short and J 6 bases short, with 12 bases between. Germline lookup yields CDR1 SNHLY and CDR2 FYNNEI. The CDR3 totals 12 residues. CDR3 protein: CASNRQPHGYTF. The CDR3 DNA follows: TGTGCCAGCAACCGACAGCCCCATGGCTACACCTTC.

The J gene is TRBJ2-5, the V gene TRBV7-8; possibly TRBD2 for D (7 bases). Germline values: CDR1 SGHVS, CDR2 FQNEAQ. The V end lost 1 base, the J end lost 4 bases, and 13 bases lay between the germline ends. This CDR3 has 15 amino acids. CDR3: CASSLGGGLRETQYF. In DNA form, the CDR3 reads TGTGCCAGCAGCTTAGGCGGGGGCCTGCGAGAGACCCAGTACTTC. Together with reference TRBV7-8 and TRBJ2-5, the CDR3 gives the full variable domain: GAGVSQSPRYKVAKRGQDVALRCDPISGHVSLFWYQQALGQGPEFLTYFQNEAQLDKSGLPSDRFFAERPEGSVSTLKIQRTQQEDSAVYLCASSLGGGLRETQYFGPGTRLLVL.

Only one count was recorded for this clone. Since a far larger clone is one base different, this is likely a read error. The chain recombines TRBV5-1 with TRBJ2-1; 8 nucleotides match TRBD1. The germline CDR1 and CDR2 sequences are SGHRS and YFSETQ. Trimming at V came to 3 bases and at J to 5 bases, leaving 4 bases not matched to a gene. The CDR3 sequence is 14 residues long. The CDR3 loop is CASSSRDRNNEQFF. The CDR3 DNA follows: TGCGCCAGCAGCTCCCGGGACAGGAACAATGAGCAGTTCTTC.

A remark on this clone: A single base is all that separates this from a far larger clone, so a read error is likely. Other DNA sequences in the sample encode the same CDR3. The chain carries TRBV5-1 and TRBJ1-2, with 8 bases matching TRBD1. The germline V gene has CDR1 SGHRS and CDR2 YFSETQ. CDR3 size: 16 residues. J lost 5 bases, V lost 0 bases, and 9 bases had no gene match. CDR3 coding DNA: TGCGCCAGCAGCTTGGAACAGGGGGTCCCGGATTATGGCTACACCTTC. Protein sequence: CASSLEQGVPDYGYTF.

The count of this clone is one. CDR3 sequence reads: CASSRVGRGGTDTQYF. CDR3 nucleotides: TGTGCCAGCAGCCGAGTAGGGCGGGGAGGCACAGATACGCAGTATTTT. The chain uses TRBV7-3 and TRBJ2-3, with D possibly being TRBD2 (6 bases). Per germline, CDR1 SGHTA and CDR2 FQGTGA. V lost 5 bases, J lost 1 base, and 16 bases lay in between. The CDR3 consists of 16 residues. Filled out from reference TRBV7-3 and TRBJ2-3, the complete variable domain reads GAGVSQTPSNKVTEKGKYVELRCDPISGHTALYWYRQSLGQGPEFLIYFQGTGAADDSGLPNDRFFAVRPEGSVSTLKIQRTERGDSAVYLCASSRVGRGGTDTQYFGPGTRLTVL.

In this sample, this clone turned up once. J is TRBJ1-3 and V is TRBV18; D is unclear. This CDR3 contains 15 residues. Looked up from germline, CDR1 is KGHSH and CDR2 is LQKENI. V lost 3 bases, J lost 0 bases, and 9 bases lay in between. The CDR3 spells CASSPPDLSGNTIYF. CDR3 in DNA: TGTGCCAGCTCACCCCCAGACCTCTCTGGAAACACCATATATTTT.

The sample holds one count of this clone. This chain's CDR3 is CASSYYRGDRGYTF. DNA for the CDR3: TGTGCCAGCAGTTACTACAGGGGAGATAGGGGCTACACCTTC. This chain joins TRBV6-6 and TRBJ1-2; the match to TRBD1 covers 7 bases. Trimming cost V 1 base and J 8 bases; bases outside gene matches: 7. The CDR3 is made up of 14 amino acids. Germline V gene sequence: CDR1 MNHNY, CDR2 SVGAGI (reference sequence).

The CDR3 bases are TGTGCCAGCTCAGGGGGTACTGGAAACACCATATATTTT. This gives the protein CASSGGTGNTIYF. V is TRBV2 and J is TRBJ1-3; 7 positions agree with TRBD1. CDR1 is SNHLY, CDR2 FYNNEI, per germline. CDR3 length equals 13 residues. Trimming removed 8 bases from V and 2 bases from J; junction bases left unmatched: 3.

This rearrangement joins TRBV5-1 to TRBJ2-3; TRBD1 matches at 8 bases. Looked up from germline, CDR1 is SGHRS and CDR2 is YFSETQ. CDR3 size: 15 residues. The V segment lost 4 bases and the J segment 1 base; nucleotides outside the gene matches: 5. The CDR3 reads CASSGQGARTDTQYF. The CDR3 bases are TGCGCCAGCAGCGGTCAGGGGGCTCGCACAGATACGCAGTATTTT.

The chain is built from TRBV1 and TRBJ1-3. TRBV1 is an annotated pseudogene. This CDR3 comprises 17 residues. The CDR3 region is CTSSQVRGHISGNTIYF. CDR3 bases: TGCACCAGCAGCCAAGTGAGGGGTCACATCTCTGGAAACACCATATATTTT.

The J gene is TRBJ2-7, the V gene TRBV11-2, with TRBD1 identical over 8 bases. Trimming at V came to 2 bases and at J to 4 bases, leaving 7 bases not matched to a gene. CDR3 length: 15 residues. Germline assignment: CDR1 SGHAT and CDR2 FQNNGV. CDR3 in DNA: TGTGCCAGCAGCTTAAGGTCAGGGGACAGGTACGAGCAGTACTTC. It translates to CASSLRSGDRYEQYF.